This T cell receptor (beta chain) was identified during a study of shared clonotypes between healthy human individuals. Notes on the study in general: Rarefaction showed sorted-subset sequencing was incomplete despite large depth.

Into CD45RA+ naive and CD45RA-negative memory subsets, the CD4+ cells were split. A note on this clone: Its matching antigen is unknown.

V was clipped by 1 base and J by 11 bases, with 12 bases between them. CDR3 length: 14 residues. Germline CDR1 is SGHDN and CDR2 is FVKESK. Libraries were prepared by immunoSEQ multiplex PCR; TCRdb keeps only in-frame clonotypes and omits some of them. The sample yields some 790,000 clones, around 77% seen once. This chain connects TRBV14 to TRBJ1-6; D possibly corresponds to TRBD1 (6 bases). This sequence originates from a woman aged 30 to 39 in good health. The sequenced sample was memory CD4+ T cells sorted from blood. Subset reported: CD45RA-negative fraction. CDR3 loop: CASSQVQGRTPLHF. CDR3 coding DNA: TGTGCCAGCAGCCAAGTACAGGGAAGGACACCCCTCCACTTT. The full variable domain, rest sourced from reference TRBV14 and TRBJ1-6, is EAGVTQFPSHSVIEKGQTVTLRCDPISGHDNLYWYRRVMGKEIKFLLHFVKESKQDESGMPNNRFLAERTGGTYSTLKVQPAELEDSGVYFCASSQVQGRTPLHFGNGTRLTVT.